This TCR beta chain was captured in a study of OX40 agonist ivuxolimab in advanced cancers. Generated by immunoSEQ multiplex PCR, the TCRdb table keeps only in-frame clones and is missing some. The sample holds fewer than 70,000 clones, roughly nine tenths seen once. Per germline, CDR1 LNHDA and CDR2 SQIVND (reference sequence). CDR3 length: 14 residues. J lost 4 bases, V lost 5 bases, and 7 bases had no gene match. The specimen comprised CD4+ or CD8+ T cells sorted from blood, sampled in a trial of the OX40 agonist ivuxolimab. V usage is TRBV19 and J usage is TRBJ1-1, with 7 positions matching TRBD1. This receptor was taken from an adult with an advanced solid tumor such as melanoma, head and neck, liver or kidney cancer. CDR3 region: CASSLTGMGTEAFF. In nucleotides, the CDR3 is TGTGCCAGTAGTTTGACAGGGATGGGCACTGAAGCTTTCTTT.